Listed below are T cell receptor beta chains from one sample, sequenced in a study of shared clonotypes between healthy human individuals. Generated by immunoSEQ multiplex PCR, the TCRdb table keeps only in-frame clones and is missing some. The sample lists under 600,000 clones, about 80% occurring once. Sequencing used PBMCs. Receptors originate from a woman in her thirties or forties in good health. Some clones in this sample may be carry-over from other donors' samples. CDR3s include the opening cysteine and the closing phenylalanine or tryptophan. A D gene is named only where the DNA matches it firmly. Size values are once, few and many counts, or a class for expanded clones, and some rows have none.

clone_size: many; v_call: TRBV27; d_call: TRBD1; j_call: TRBJ1-2; cdr3_nt: TGTGCCAGCAGACAGGGGGTCGGGCGTGGCTACACCTTC; cdr3_aa: CASRQGVGRGYTF
clone_size: NA; v_call: TRBV6-6; d_call: TRBD1; j_call: TRBJ1-3; cdr3_nt: TGTGCCAGCAGCCAGGACAGGGCCGGGGACACCATATATTTT; cdr3_aa: CASSQDRAGDTIYF
clone_size: NA; v_call: TRBV5-4; d_call: NA; j_call: TRBJ1-2; cdr3_nt: TGTGCCAGCAGCTTGGGGACGGAAAACTATGGCTACACCTTC; cdr3_aa: CASSLGTENYGYTF
clone_size: once; v_call: TRBV10-3; d_call: TRBD1; j_call: TRBJ2-7; cdr3_nt: TGTGCCATCAGTGCTTACTTAGACAGGGTTGAGCAGTACTTC; cdr3_aa: CAISAYLDRVEQYF
clone_size: NA; v_call: TRBV6-1; d_call: TRBD2; j_call: TRBJ2-3; cdr3_nt: TGTGCCAGCAAAGCGGGAGAAACCACAGATACGCAGTATTTT; cdr3_aa: CASKAGETTDTQYF
clone_size: NA; v_call: TRBV6-5; d_call: NA; j_call: TRBJ1-3; cdr3_nt: TGTGCCAGCAGTTACTCGAGGATCTTCTCTGGAAACACCATATATTTT; cdr3_aa: CASSYSRIFSGNTIYF
clone_size: few; v_call: TRBV7-2; d_call: TRBD2; j_call: TRBJ2-7; cdr3_nt: TGTGCCAGCAGCTTAACTAGCGGGAGGTACGAGCAGTACTTC; cdr3_aa: CASSLTSGRYEQYF
clone_size: NA; v_call: TRBV7-9; d_call: TRBD2; j_call: TRBJ2-3; cdr3_nt: TGTGCCAGCAGGTCATTAGCGGGAGGGCCCAGGGATACGCAGTATTTT; cdr3_aa: CASRSLAGGPRDTQYF
clone_size: NA; v_call: TRBV7-8; d_call: TRBD1; j_call: TRBJ1-1; cdr3_nt: TGTGCCAGCAGTTTCAGGACAGGGGAACCGAAAGCTTTCTTT; cdr3_aa: CASSFRTGEPKAFF
clone_size: NA; v_call: TRBV19; d_call: TRBD1; j_call: TRBJ1-1; cdr3_nt: TGTGCCAGTAGTACGAGACAGGGGGCGTCTGAAGCTTTCTTT; cdr3_aa: CASSTRQGASEAFF
clone_size: NA; v_call: TRBV2; d_call: NA; j_call: TRBJ2-1; cdr3_nt: TGTGCCAGCAAATTGGACTCTAACAATGAGCAGTTCTTC; cdr3_aa: CASKLDSNNEQFF
clone_size: NA; v_call: TRBV27; d_call: TRBD2; j_call: TRBJ2-5; cdr3_nt: TGTGCCAGCACCTCATGGGCTAGCGGGAATAATGAGCAGTACTTC; cdr3_aa: CASTSWASGNNEQYF
clone_size: NA; v_call: TRBV28; d_call: TRBD1; j_call: TRBJ1-1; cdr3_nt: TGTGCCAGCAGTTTGGGGACAGGGGGAGACGAAGCTTTCTTT; cdr3_aa: CASSLGTGGDEAFF
clone_size: NA; v_call: TRBV4-3; d_call: NA; j_call: TRBJ2-5; cdr3_nt: TGCGCCAGCAGCCAAGGATACAGGGGAGGAGAGACCCAGTACTTC; cdr3_aa: CASSQGYRGGETQYF
clone_size: once; v_call: TRBV30; d_call: NA; j_call: TRBJ2-1; cdr3_nt: TGTGCCTGGAAAAAGGGGGGATCCCTCAATGAGCAGTTCTTC; cdr3_aa: CAWKKGGSLNEQFF
clone_size: NA; v_call: TRBV28; d_call: TRBD2; j_call: TRBJ2-7; cdr3_nt: TGTGCCAGCAGTCAACCAGCGGGATTAGCCTACGAGCAGTACTTC; cdr3_aa: CASSQPAGLAYEQYF
clone_size: NA; v_call: TRBV11-3; d_call: TRBD2; j_call: TRBJ2-1; cdr3_nt: TGTGCCAGCAGCAAAGGGACTAGCGGAGCCAACTACAATGAGCAGTTCTTC; cdr3_aa: CASSKGTSGANYNEQFF
clone_size: NA; v_call: TRBV6-4; d_call: TRBD2; j_call: TRBJ2-1; cdr3_nt: TGTGCCAGCAGTGACTCGGCTAGCGGGGAATACAATGAGCAGTTCTTC; cdr3_aa: CASSDSASGEYNEQFF
clone_size: NA; v_call: TRBV4-1; d_call: NA; j_call: TRBJ2-7; cdr3_nt: TGCGCCAGCAGCCAATCCGCCGGGACCTCCTACGAGCAGTACTTC; cdr3_aa: CASSQSAGTSYEQYF
clone_size: NA; v_call: TRBV5-1; d_call: TRBD1; j_call: TRBJ2-2; cdr3_nt: TGCGCCAGCGGAACAGGGGGCGCTGCCGGGGAGCTGTTTTTT; cdr3_aa: CASGTGGAAGELFF
clone_size: NA; v_call: TRBV6-6; d_call: NA; j_call: TRBJ1-4; cdr3_nt: TGTGCCAGCAGTCCCGAGAATGAAAAACTGTTTTTT; cdr3_aa: CASSPENEKLFF
clone_size: NA; v_call: TRBV5-1; d_call: TRBD1; j_call: TRBJ2-7; cdr3_nt: TGCGCCAGCAGCTCTGGACAGGGATTCAACGAGCAGTACTTC; cdr3_aa: CASSSGQGFNEQYF
clone_size: NA; v_call: TRBV6-5; d_call: NA; j_call: TRBJ2-7; cdr3_nt: TGTGCCAGCAGTTACTCGTTTTGGGGGCACTACGAGCAGTACTTC; cdr3_aa: CASSYSFWGHYEQYF
clone_size: NA; v_call: TRBV29-1; d_call: NA; j_call: TRBJ2-5; cdr3_nt: TGCAGCGTTGAGGGCTGGCTAGCTTACGGGACCCAGTACTTC; cdr3_aa: CSVEGWLAYGTQYF
clone_size: NA; v_call: TRBV7-2; d_call: NA; j_call: TRBJ1-2; cdr3_nt: TGTGCCAGCAGCCCCACGTGGGCGGACTATGGCTACACCTTC; cdr3_aa: CASSPTWADYGYTF
clone_size: NA; v_call: TRBV6-1; d_call: TRBD2; j_call: TRBJ2-2; cdr3_nt: TGTGCCAGCAGTGTTCTAGCGGGAGGTTACACCGGGGAGCTGTTTTTT; cdr3_aa: CASSVLAGGYTGELFF
clone_size: few; v_call: TRBV5-6; d_call: TRBD1; j_call: TRBJ2-7; cdr3_nt: TGTGCCAGCAGCTTGGCCCCGGGACAGGCCTACGAGCAGTACTTC; cdr3_aa: CASSLAPGQAYEQYF
clone_size: NA; v_call: TRBV4-3; d_call: NA; j_call: TRBJ2-3; cdr3_nt: TGCGCCAGCAGCCAAGTTGTGACAGATACGCAGTATTTT; cdr3_aa: CASSQVVTDTQYF
clone_size: NA; v_call: TRBV14; d_call: NA; j_call: TRBJ1-1; cdr3_nt: TGTGCCAGCAGCCAAGGGGCAGGTAACATGAACACTGAAGCTTTCTTT; cdr3_aa: CASSQGAGNMNTEAFF
clone_size: once; v_call: TRBV19; d_call: TRBD2; j_call: TRBJ2-1; cdr3_nt: TGTGCCAGTAGTGCCACGGGGACTAGCGGGATCGCGGCCCCCAATGAGCAGTTCTTC; cdr3_aa: CASSATGTSGIAAPNEQFF
clone_size: NA; v_call: TRBV4-2; d_call: NA; j_call: TRBJ1-6; cdr3_nt: TGTGCCAGCAGTGCCTGGGCCGAACTGTCACCCCTCCACTTT; cdr3_aa: CASSAWAELSPLHF
clone_size: once; v_call: TRBV2; d_call: TRBD2; j_call: TRBJ2-1; cdr3_nt: TGTGCCAGCTTGGGACTAGCGGGCAATGAGCAGTTCTTC; cdr3_aa: CASLGLAGNEQFF
clone_size: NA; v_call: TRBV28; d_call: TRBD1; j_call: TRBJ1-2; cdr3_nt: TGTGCCAGCAGTTTACAGGGGGCATATGGCTACACCTTC; cdr3_aa: CASSLQGAYGYTF
clone_size: NA; v_call: TRBV20-1; d_call: NA; j_call: TRBJ1-2; cdr3_nt: TGCAGTGTTCCTGCCATGTCTGGCTACACCTTC; cdr3_aa: CSVPAMSGYTF
clone_size: NA; v_call: TRBV5-1; d_call: TRBD2; j_call: TRBJ2-7; cdr3_nt: TGCGCCAGCAGCTTAATTCCTAGCGGGAGACAACCTGGCTACGAGCAGTACTTC; cdr3_aa: CASSLIPSGRQPGYEQYF
clone_size: NA; v_call: TRBV7-8; d_call: TRBD2; j_call: TRBJ2-2; cdr3_nt: TGTGCCAGCAGCAGAGGACTAGCGGGAGTGGGCGGGGAGCTGTTTTTT; cdr3_aa: CASSRGLAGVGGELFF
clone_size: NA; v_call: TRBV4-1; d_call: NA; j_call: TRBJ1-3; cdr3_nt: TGCGCCAGCAGCCAAGTCCGGATATTTGGAAACACCATATATTTT; cdr3_aa: CASSQVRIFGNTIYF
clone_size: NA; v_call: TRBV5-1; d_call: NA; j_call: TRBJ2-1; cdr3_nt: TGCGCCAGCAGCTTTGGGACAAACAATGAGCAGTTCTTC; cdr3_aa: CASSFGTNNEQFF
clone_size: NA; v_call: TRBV5-6; d_call: NA; j_call: TRBJ2-1; cdr3_nt: TGTGCCAGCAGCACCGGGCCCCCTACGGGCTACAATGAGCAGTTCTTC; cdr3_aa: CASSTGPPTGYNEQFF
clone_size: NA; v_call: TRBV6-1; d_call: TRBD2; j_call: TRBJ2-3; cdr3_nt: TGTGCCACCACCGGAGCGGGGCACACAGATACGCAGTATTTT; cdr3_aa: CATTGAGHTDTQYF
clone_size: few; v_call: TRBV2; d_call: NA; j_call: TRBJ1-2; cdr3_nt: TGTGCCAGCAGTGACTGGGACGTTGGCTATGGCTACACCTTC; cdr3_aa: CASSDWDVGYGYTF
clone_size: NA; v_call: TRBV18; d_call: NA; j_call: TRBJ2-5; cdr3_nt: TGTGCCACCAGAGAGGCGGCGGAGACCCAGTACTTC; cdr3_aa: CATREAAETQYF
clone_size: NA; v_call: TRBV6-4; d_call: NA; j_call: TRBJ2-2; cdr3_nt: TGTGCCAGCAGTGACTCTTTCAGGGTGAACACCGGGGAGCTGTTTTTT; cdr3_aa: CASSDSFRVNTGELFF
clone_size: NA; v_call: TRBV14; d_call: TRBD2; j_call: TRBJ2-3; cdr3_nt: TGTGCCAGCAGCCACGTTAGCGGGACTAGCACAGATACGCAGTATTTT; cdr3_aa: CASSHVSGTSTDTQYF
clone_size: few; v_call: TRBV6-6; d_call: NA; j_call: TRBJ1-5; cdr3_nt: TGTGCCAGCAGGCCGACCGGGACGGTAGTTTCCCAGCATTTT; cdr3_aa: CASRPTGTVVSQHF
clone_size: NA; v_call: TRBV28; d_call: NA; j_call: TRBJ1-2; cdr3_nt: TGTGCCAGTACTGCTGGAGGGAACTATGGCTACACCTTC; cdr3_aa: CASTAGGNYGYTF
clone_size: NA; v_call: TRBV14; d_call: NA; j_call: TRBJ2-3; cdr3_nt: TGTGCCAGCAGCCAAGCGGGAGCCTCTAGCACAGATACGCAGTATTTT; cdr3_aa: CASSQAGASSTDTQYF
clone_size: NA; v_call: TRBV7-6; d_call: NA; j_call: TRBJ2-3; cdr3_nt: TGTGCCAGCAGCCGTACGCCTAACACAGATACGCAGTATTTT; cdr3_aa: CASSRTPNTDTQYF